This entry lists 18 T cell receptor beta chains sequenced from one sample in a study of CD4+ T cells in melanoma. Method: immunoSEQ multiplex PCR; TCRdb's copy keeps in-frame clones and lacks some. Of about 140,000 clones in the sample, 85% to 95% were seen once. The receptors derive from a human donor with melanoma.

The V gene is TRBV11-2, the J gene TRBJ2-5; D is ambiguous. Trimming took 2 bases from V and 7 from J, leaving 8 bases between them. CDR3 size: 12 residues. Germline V gene lookup returns CDR1 SGHAT and CDR2 FQNNGV. The CDR3 nucleotides are TGTGCCAGCAGCTTACCCCTAGTGACCCAGTACTTC. It translates to CASSLPLVTQYF.

V gene TRBV29-1 combines with J gene TRBJ2-2, with D perhaps TRBD2 (6 bases). Germline values: CDR1 SQVTM, CDR2 ANQGSEA. The CDR3 is 13 amino acids. Trimming took off 5 bases at V and 1 base at J, with 8 bases between the two ends. CDR3 sequence: CSVRRENTGELFF. CDR3 DNA: TGCAGCGTTCGGAGGGAGAACACCGGGGAGCTGTTTTTT.

The chain's CDR3 is CASRFAGQLNSPLHF. The CDR3 DNA sequence: TGTGCCAGCAGGTTCGCGGGACAGTTGAATTCACCCCTCCACTTT. The chain combines TRBV27 with TRBJ1-6, with TRBD1 identical over 7 bases. There are 15 residues in the CDR3. Germline CDR1 MNHEY, CDR2 SMNVEV (reference sequence). V dropped 6 bases and J dropped 7; count of bases not matched to a gene: 9.

The chain links TRBV5-1 to TRBJ2-1, with D tentatively TRBD2 (5 bases). CDR1 and CDR2 (germline): SGHRS, YFSETQ. CDR3 length: 12 amino acids. V was clipped by 4 bases and J by 7 bases, with 9 bases between them. CDR3 amino acids: CASSPPGNEQFF. The CDR3 nucleotides are TGCGCCAGCAGCCCCCCGGGGAATGAGCAGTTCTTC.

This clone was seen a single time. This chain joins TRBV27 and TRBJ2-7; possibly TRBD2 for D (5 bases). Trimming took off 8 bases at V and 0 bases at J, with 8 bases between the two ends. CDR1 and CDR2 from the germline V gene are MNHEY and SMNVEV (reference sequence). There are 12 residues in the CDR3. DNA for the CDR3: TGTGCCAGCGGGGAGTCCTCCTACGAGCAGTACTTC. Translating gives CASGESSYEQYF.

This chain uses TRBV5-1 with TRBJ2-1; 7 bases align to TRBD1. The CDR3 length is 16 residues. The germline V gene encodes CDR1 SGHRS and CDR2 YFSETQ. The V segment lost 4 bases and the J segment 6 bases; nucleotides outside the gene matches: 13. CDR3 protein: CASSALTGVSGNEQFF. The DNA of the CDR3 is TGCGCCAGCAGCGCGTTAACAGGGGTTAGTGGCAATGAGCAGTTCTTC.

The chain joins TRBV27 to TRBJ1-1, with 8 bases that match TRBD1. This CDR3 region has 15 residues. Germline CDR1 and CDR2: MNHEY and SMNVEV (reference sequence). Trimming at V came to 5 bases and at J to 0 bases, leaving 5 bases not matched to a gene. The CDR3 DNA follows: TGTGCCAGCAGTCTCGGACAGGGATTGAACACTGAAGCTTTCTTT. Translation: CASSLGQGLNTEAFF.

This clone has just a few counts. The CDR3 sequence is CSVAGGYNQPQHF. The CDR3 nucleotides are TGCAGCGTTGCGGGGGGCTACAATCAGCCCCAGCATTTT. The chain employs TRBV29-1 and TRBJ1-5; TRBD1 might be the D (6 bases). Between the trimmed V and J ends, which lost 4 bases and 3 bases, there was a span of 10 bases. This CDR3 is 13 amino acids long. From germline, CDR1 is SQVTM and CDR2 ANQGSEA.

The chain joins TRBV5-1 to TRBJ1-1; 10 positions agree with TRBD1. Germline V gives CDR1 SGHRS, CDR2 YFSETQ. There are 15 residues in the CDR3. Trimming removed 0 bases from V and 4 bases from J; junction bases left unmatched: 3. In DNA, the CDR3 is TGCGCCAGCAGCTTGGGGGACAGGGGACGCACTGAAGCTTTCTTT. Its protein is CASSLGDRGRTEAFF.

V gene TRBV6-5 combines with J gene TRBJ1-5; D is undetermined. Germline values: CDR1 MNHEY, CDR2 SVGAGI. Trimming pared 8 bases from V and 5 bases from J, leaving 10 bases between. The CDR3 runs 12 residues. The CDR3 DNA is TGTGCCAGCGGTGAAACAGATCAGCCCCAGCATTTT. Encoded protein: CASGETDQPQHF.

The CDR3 sequence: CASTLAGGPSTGELFF. The CDR3 DNA reads as TGTGCCAGCACTCTAGCGGGGGGGCCATCCACCGGGGAGCTGTTTTTT. V and J are TRBV7-3 and TRBJ2-2; TRBD2 matches at 12 bases. Trimming at V came to 7 bases and at J to 4 bases, leaving 7 bases not matched to a gene. Germline assignment: CDR1 SGHTA and CDR2 FQGTGA. This CDR3 is built from 16 residues. Together with reference TRBV7-3 and TRBJ2-2, the CDR3 gives the full variable domain: GAGVSQTPSNKVTEKGKYVELRCDPISGHTALYWYRQSLGQGPEFLIYFQGTGAADDSGLPNDRFFAVRPEGSVSTLKIQRTERGDSAVYLCASTLAGGPSTGELFFGEGSRLTVL.

J is TRBJ2-6 and V is TRBV9, with D possibly being TRBD2 (5 bases). Trimming left V 3 bases short and J 0 bases short, with 16 bases between. The CDR3 contains 18 residues. Germline values: CDR1 SGDLS, CDR2 YYNGEE. CDR3: CASSESLGADSGANVLTF. The CDR3 nucleotides read TGTGCCAGCAGCGAGAGTTTGGGAGCGGACTCTGGGGCCAACGTCCTGACTTTC.

Comment on this clone: The sample holds other DNA sequences that translate to the same CDR3. The chain uses TRBV29-1 and TRBJ2-3; 10 bases are shared with TRBD1. Germline V gene sequence: CDR1 SQVTM, CDR2 ANQGSEA. V gave up 6 bases and J gave up 3 bases; unmatched junction bases: 0. CDR3 length equals 12 residues. CDR3 sequence reads: CSVDRGTDTQYF. The DNA for the CDR3 is TGCAGCGTGGACAGGGGGACAGATACGCAGTATTTT.

The chain combines TRBV7-2 with TRBJ2-1; the D gene could be TRBD1 or TRBD2 (5 bases each). Trimming left V 7 bases short and J 4 bases short, with 26 bases between. CDR3 length: 18 amino acids. Germline values: CDR1 SGHTA, CDR2 FQGNSA. In DNA, the CDR3 is TGTGCCAGCATCCTCATTGAGGGACCACAGGAAGGATACAATGAGCAGTTCTTC. Translation gives CASILIEGPQEGYNEQFF. The full variable domain, rest sourced from reference TRBV7-2 and TRBJ2-1, is GAGVSQSPSNKVTEKGKDVELRCDPISGHTALYWYRQSLGQGLEFLIYFQGNSAPDKSGLPSDRFSAERTGGSVSTLTIQRTQQEDSAVYLCASILIEGPQEGYNEQFFGPGTRLTVL.

The V call is TRBV29-1, the J call TRBJ1-1; D might be TRBD1 (5 bases). In germline, CDR1 is SQVTM, CDR2 ANQGSEA. Deletions cut 7 bases from V and 2 bases from J, with 14 bases between. The CDR3 is 13 residues long. For the CDR3, the DNA is TGCAGCGCCCGTACGAGGGGAAACACTGAAGCTTTCTTT. Its protein product is CSARTRGNTEAFF.

The chain employs TRBV28 and TRBJ1-3; D is unclear. The V and J ends lost 2 bases and 3 bases respectively, with 2 bases between them. Germline values: CDR1 MDHEN, CDR2 SYDVKM. This CDR3 is built from 12 residues. CDR3 in amino acids: CASSLDGNTIYF. The CDR3 bases are TGTGCCAGCAGTTTAGATGGAAACACCATATATTTT.

The CDR3 region is CASSVGAGAGQNIQYF. DNA of the CDR3: TGTGCCAGCAGCGTAGGGGCGGGGGCCGGACAAAACATTCAGTACTTC. V is TRBV9 and J is TRBJ2-4; possible D gene TRBD2, 7 bases. The CDR3 consists of 16 residues. Trimming removed 0 bases from V and 5 bases from J, with 15 bases in between. CDR1 and CDR2 from the germline V gene are SGDLS and YYNGEE.

The J gene is TRBJ1-1, the V gene TRBV5-1; D call uncertain. Trimming took off 0 bases at V and 4 bases at J, with 10 bases between the two ends. The germline CDR1 and CDR2 sequences are SGHRS and YFSETQ. CDR3 length equals 14 residues. CDR3 DNA sequence: TGCGCCAGCAGCTTGGAACGGGGTTTCACTGAAGCTTTCTTT. It encodes CASSLERGFTEAFF.